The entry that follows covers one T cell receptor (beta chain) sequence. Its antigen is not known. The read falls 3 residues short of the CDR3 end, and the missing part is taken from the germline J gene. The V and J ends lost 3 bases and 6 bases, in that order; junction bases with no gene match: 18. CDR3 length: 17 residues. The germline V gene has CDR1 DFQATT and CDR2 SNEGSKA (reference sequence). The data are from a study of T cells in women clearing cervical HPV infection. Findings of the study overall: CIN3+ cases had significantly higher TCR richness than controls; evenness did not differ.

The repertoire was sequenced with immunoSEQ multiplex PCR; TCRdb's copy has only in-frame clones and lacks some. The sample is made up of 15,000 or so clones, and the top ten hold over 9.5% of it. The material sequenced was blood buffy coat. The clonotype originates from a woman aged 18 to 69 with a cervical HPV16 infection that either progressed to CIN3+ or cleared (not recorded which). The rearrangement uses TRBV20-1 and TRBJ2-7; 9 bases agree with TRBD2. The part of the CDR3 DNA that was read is TGCAGTGCTAGCCCTCTTGACGGGCGGGGGGGGCGGGTCGAG. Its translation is CSASPLDGRGGRVE. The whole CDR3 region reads CSASPLDGRGGRVEQYF.